This TCR beta chain was profiled in a study of T cells in Graves' hyperthyroidism and ophthalmopathy. Amplification targeted TCR beta CDR3 regions from RNA transcripts. When the TCR CDR3 underwent first-round RT-PCR, the HTBI primer set was used. From the multiplex PCR reads, TCRdb called clonotypes with MiXCR, one entry per CDR3 protein. The table records around 190,000 distinct CDR3 sequences, 17% of them present only once. The table lists this clonotype with many counts. V lost 3 bases to trimming and J lost 4 bases, with 7 bases between them. Germline CDR1 reads SGHAT; CDR2 reads FQDESV (reference sequence). The CDR3 covers 13 residues.

This sequence originates from a woman in her 50s with Graves' hyperthyroidism. Sequenced material: blood. The V gene is TRBV11-1, the J gene TRBJ1-5; D not certain. The CDR3 DNA follows: TGTGCCAGCAGCTTGGCCGAGAATCAGCCCCAGCATTTT. Translation gives CASSLAENQPQHF. Combining the CDR3 with reference TRBV11-1 and TRBJ1-5 gives the whole variable domain EAEVAQSPRYKITEKSQAVAFWCDPISGHATLYWYRQILGQGPELLVQFQDESVVDDSQLPKDRFSAERLKGVDSTLKIQPAELGDSAMYLCASSLAENQPQHFGDGTRLSIL.